The entry below describes one T cell receptor beta chain. The V gene lost 5 bases and the J gene lost 4 bases, with 8 bases spanning the gap. The CDR3 is made up of 12 amino acids. From germline, CDR1 is MNHNY and CDR2 SVGAGI (reference sequence). How the authors handled the data: Estimated nucleated cell counts came from reference gene primer amplification. The method was immunoSEQ multiplex PCR; TCRdb's version includes in-frame clones alone and lacks a portion of them. V and J calls and clone size are given by that table; D and trimming were obtained from the DNA. There are 150,000 or so clones in the sample; roughly 81% occur only once, and roughly 9% lies in the top ten. The data stem from a study of blood T cell repertoires in COVID-19. Study-wide background: Researchers got acute and convalescent COVID-19 samples from the United States, Italy and Spain. T cells, B-cell-depleted T cells, or PBMCs supplied cDNA or gDNA.

The chain couples TRBV6-6 to TRBJ1-1, with D unresolved. Sequencing was carried out using peripheral blood. This receptor was identified in a woman aged 45-65 years with active or convalescent COVID-19. CDR3 sequence: CASSPLGTEAFF. CDR3 DNA sequence: TGTGCCAGCAGTCCCCTCGGCACTGAAGCTTTCTTT.